These 32 T cell receptor beta chains originate from one sample sequenced in a study of cytomegalovirus exposure and HLA in healthy donors. Both 60 Vbeta primers and 13 Jbeta primers went into the PCR. Assay: immunoSEQ multiplex PCR; the TCRdb copy retains only in-frame clones and omits some. Of about 120,000 clones in the sample, over 75% were seen once. Input material: PBMCs. The receptors come from a man between 18 and 29 years old in good health and CMV-seropositive.

This sequence joins TRBV7-9 and TRBJ2-1, with D possibly TRBD2 on 5 matching bases. Trimming pared 5 bases from V and 7 bases from J, leaving 21 bases between. The CDR3 runs 16 residues. Germline CDR1 and CDR2: SEHNR and FQNEAQ (reference sequence). The CDR3 region is CASSRLTSILANEQFF. CDR3 nucleotides: TGTGCCAGCAGCCGCCTCACTAGTATTTTGGCAAATGAGCAGTTCTTC.

The rearrangement links TRBV5-7 to TRBJ2-4, with D perhaps matching TRBD1 (5 bases). TRBV5-7 qualifies as an ORF whose function is uncertain. V dropped 4 bases and J dropped 1 base, with 15 bases sitting between them. The CDR3 is made up of 16 amino acids. The CDR3 loop reads CASSTPWAGAKNIQYF. The CDR3 nucleotides read TGTGCCAGCAGCACACCATGGGCAGGGGCCAAAAACATTCAGTACTTC.

This clone was counted only a few times. V gene TRBV27 combines with J gene TRBJ2-3; 7 nucleotides agree with TRBD1. The J segment lost 2 bases and the V segment lost 8 bases, leaving 7 bases of the junction unmatched. Germline CDR1 is MNHEY and CDR2 is SMNVEV (reference sequence). The CDR3 is 14 amino acids. CDR3 sequence reads: CASLGTEDTDTQYF. CDR3 nucleotide sequence: TGTGCCAGCCTTGGGACAGAGGACACAGATACGCAGTATTTT.

This chain connects TRBV11-2 to TRBJ2-6; D might be TRBD1 (6 bases). V lost 5 bases, J lost 1 base, and 15 bases lay in between. The CDR3 loop spans 17 amino acids. Germline V gene sequence: CDR1 SGHAT, CDR2 FQNNGV. The CDR3 DNA is TGTGCCAGCAGCCTAAGCTTCACAGGGTCTGGGGCCAACGTCCTGACTTTC. Its translation is CASSLSFTGSGANVLTF.

Here the CDR3 reads CASGSKTSGYTDTQYF. CDR3 nucleotides: TGTGCTAGTGGTTCCAAGACTAGCGGGTACACAGATACGCAGTATTTT. The V and J genes are TRBV12-5 and TRBJ2-3; TRBD2 matches at 10 bases. The CDR3 is made up of 16 amino acids. The germline CDR1 and CDR2 sequences are LGHNT and FRNRAP. The V gene end was trimmed by 4 bases and the J gene end by 2 bases; junction bases not matched to a gene: 6.

The chain is built from TRBV2 and TRBJ2-1; D not resolved. Germline V gene lookup returns CDR1 SNHLY and CDR2 FYNNEI. The CDR3 has 9 residues. V was clipped by 8 bases and J by 13 bases, with 9 bases between them. This CDR3 is CASGGSQFF. Written as DNA, the CDR3 is TGTGCCAGCGGCGGCAGTCAGTTCTTC.

This clone has more than one count but fewer than ten. CDR3 in DNA: TGTGCCAGTAGCCCGGAGGGTAGCTATGGCTACACCTTC. Its protein is CASSPEGSYGYTF. The chain recombines TRBV19 with TRBJ1-2; D unresolved. V was cut by 6 bases and J by 4 bases, with 12 bases left in between. CDR3 length: 13 amino acids. CDR1 is LNHDA, CDR2 SQIVND, per germline (reference sequence).

V gene TRBV2 combines with J gene TRBJ1-4; D remains ambiguous. This CDR3 is built from 13 residues. Germline lookup yields CDR1 SNHLY and CDR2 FYNNEI. The V end lost 7 bases, the J end lost 4 bases, and 10 bases lay between the germline ends. The CDR3: CASKRSYNEKLFF. In DNA form, the CDR3 reads TGTGCCAGCAAGCGAAGCTATAATGAAAAACTGTTTTTT.

This clone was seen more than once but under ten times. The chain is built from TRBV6-5 and TRBJ2-5, with D perhaps matching TRBD2 (5 bases). Per the germline V gene, CDR1 is MNHEY and CDR2 is SVGAGI. V lost 0 bases to trimming and J lost 5 bases, with 10 bases between them. CDR3 size: 14 residues. Here the CDR3 reads CASSYSTGGETQYF. In DNA, the CDR3 is TGTGCCAGCAGTTACTCGACGGGCGGGGAGACCCAGTACTTC.

This clone has a single count. The CDR3 protein is CASSGFGQGNTEAFF. CDR3 nucleotide sequence: TGTGCCAGTAGTGGATTCGGACAGGGGAACACTGAAGCTTTCTTT. This chain connects TRBV19 to TRBJ1-1, with TRBD1 identical over 8 bases. V shed 5 bases and J 1 base; nucleotides not matched to a gene: 6. CDR3 size: 15 residues. Germline V gives CDR1 LNHDA, CDR2 SQIVND (reference sequence).

This clone has a handful of counts. The rearrangement links TRBV6-5 to TRBJ2-1; D uncertain. CDR3 length: 13 residues. CDR1 MNHEY and CDR2 SVGAGI come from the germline V gene. The V and J ends lost 4 bases and 3 bases respectively, with 7 bases between them. This chain's CDR3 is CASSCDSYNEQFF. DNA of the CDR3: TGTGCCAGCAGTTGCGATAGCTACAATGAGCAGTTCTTC.

The chain carries TRBV5-1 and TRBJ2-7; D might be TRBD2 (6 bases). Deletions cut 4 bases from V and 6 bases from J, with 29 bases between. This CDR3 comprises 18 residues. Germline lookup yields CDR1 SGHRS and CDR2 YFSETQ. The CDR3 here is CASSPDSGAIGSLFEQYF. The CDR3 DNA sequence: TGCGCCAGCAGCCCCGACAGCGGAGCTATCGGGAGTCTGTTCGAGCAGTACTTC. The full variable domain, with the rest looked up from reference TRBV5-1 and TRBJ2-7, is KAGVTQTPRYLIKTRGQQVTLSCSPISGHRSVSWYQQTPGQGLQFLFEYFSETQRNKGNFPGRFSGRQFSNSRSEMNVSTLELGDSALYLCASSPDSGAIGSLFEQYFGPGTRLTVT.

This rearrangement joins TRBV6-5 to TRBJ1-1, with TRBD1 matching 8 bases. The V segment lost 2 bases and the J segment 8 bases; nucleotides outside the gene matches: 4. CDR3 length: 13 residues. The germline V gene encodes CDR1 MNHEY and CDR2 SVGAGI. The CDR3 loop reads CASSYGRTGEAFF. In DNA form, the CDR3 reads TGTGCCAGCAGTTACGGGAGGACAGGGGAAGCTTTCTTT.

The chain uses TRBV18 and TRBJ2-1, with 7 bases matching TRBD2. Per germline, CDR1 KGHSH and CDR2 LQKENI. The CDR3 is 15 amino acids. The ends lost 2 bases at V and 0 bases at J; junction bases unmatched: 1. CDR3: CASSPGGSSYNEQFF. The CDR3 bases are TGTGCCAGCTCACCAGGCGGGAGCTCCTACAATGAGCAGTTCTTC.

This clone turned up a few times. This CDR3 is also generated by other DNA sequences in the sample. The V gene is TRBV2, the J gene TRBJ2-5; D is possibly TRBD1 (5 bases). This CDR3 is built from 15 residues. Trimming took off 0 bases at V and 4 bases at J, with 12 bases between the two ends. The germline gives CDR1 SNHLY, CDR2 FYNNEI. Here the CDR3 DNA reads TGTGCCAGCAGTGAAGCTAATCAGGGTTTAGAGACCCAGTACTTC. It specifies CASSEANQGLETQYF. Full variable domain (missing parts from reference TRBV2 and TRBJ2-5): EPEVTQTPSHQVTQMGQEVILRCVPISNHLYFYWYRQILGQKVEFLVSFYNNEISEKSEIFDDQFSVERPDGSNFTLKIRSTKLEDSAMYFCASSEANQGLETQYFGPGTRLLVL.

This rearrangement joins TRBV5-1 to TRBJ2-5, with 7 bases matching TRBD1. The better agreement between TRBJ2-7 and the DNA end casts doubt on the J call. The germline gives CDR1 SGHRS, CDR2 YFSETQ. The CDR3 runs 15 residues. CDR3 amino acids: CASSVSGGSTYEQYF. The CDR3 bases are TGCGCCAGCAGTGTATCAGGGGGTTCAACCTACGAGCAGTACTTC.

This clone was picked up a small number of times. The chain has TRBV12-5 and TRBJ1-2, with 9 nucleotides matching TRBD1. Germline lookup yields CDR1 LGHNT and CDR2 FRNRAP. Trimming took 5 bases from V and 4 from J; bases not matched to a gene: 8. The CDR3 runs 15 residues. CDR3 residues: CASGPSPTGGYGYTF. The CDR3 bases are TGTGCTAGTGGTCCCTCCCCGACAGGGGGCTATGGCTACACCTTC.

This chain links TRBV7-8 with TRBJ1-2; D uncertain. Germline V lookup: CDR1 SGHVS, CDR2 FQNEAQ. The length of the CDR3 is 12 residues. Trimming left V 2 bases short and J 8 bases short, with 9 bases between. CDR3 region: CASSLNSLGYTF. Here the CDR3 DNA reads TGTGCCAGCAGCTTAAACAGCTTGGGCTACACCTTC.

This clone was seen a few times. The DNA of the CDR3 is TGTGCCAGCAGGTCACAGGGTAGGAACACTGAAGCTTTCTTT. This sequence encodes CASRSQGRNTEAFF. The chain joins TRBV6-1 to TRBJ1-1, with a possible D match to TRBD1 (6 bases). Germline CDR1 and CDR2: MNHNS and SASEGT. This CDR3 is 14 amino acids long. Trimming removed 6 bases at V and 1 base at J, with 12 bases between.

This chain connects TRBV12-1 to TRBJ2-7; TRBD2, the table's D call, was not compared with the DNA. TRBV12-1 is a recognized pseudogene. CDR3 length: 15 amino acids. CDR3 sequence (DNA): TGTGCCAGCAGGGAGACTAGCGGGAGGAACTACGAGCAGTACTTC. Residues: CASRETSGRNYEQYF.

The chain is built from TRBV6-5 and TRBJ1-2; weak D call: TRBD1 (5 bases). This CDR3 has 14 amino acids. V lost 6 bases to trimming and J lost 4 bases, with 15 bases between them. Germline CDR1 is MNHEY and CDR2 is SVGAGI. CDR3 DNA sequence: TGTGCCAGCAGGCAGACAGTGGCCCCCTATGGCTACACCTTC. This codes for CASRQTVAPYGYTF.

This chain uses TRBV6-1 with TRBJ2-2, with a weak D call TRBD2 (6 bases). CDR1 MNHNS and CDR2 SASEGT come from the germline V gene. V lost 0 bases and J 5 bases, leaving 13 bases between the germline ends. This CDR3 is 16 amino acids long. CDR3 nucleotides: TGTGCCAGCAGTGAAGCGCGGCGGCGGGATACCGGGGAGCTGTTTTTT. Amino acids: CASSEARRRDTGELFF.

The chain combines TRBV2 with TRBJ2-1; 9 nucleotides match TRBD2. In germline, CDR1 is SNHLY, CDR2 FYNNEI. Trimming removed 1 base from V and 5 bases from J; junction bases left unmatched: 6. This CDR3 is built from 16 residues. CDR3 loop: CASSEGFSGGNNEQFF. The CDR3 region has the DNA TGTGCCAGCAGTGAAGGGTTTAGCGGGGGAAACAATGAGCAGTTCTTC. The complete variable domain, with remaining parts taken from reference TRBV2 and TRBJ2-1, reads EPEVTQTPSHQVTQMGQEVILRCVPISNHLYFYWYRQILGQKVEFLVSFYNNEISEKSEIFDDQFSVERPDGSNFTLKIRSTKLEDSAMYFCASSEGFSGGNNEQFFGPGTRLTVL.

V and J are TRBV2 and TRBJ2-7; 10 bases agree with TRBD1. CDR1 is SNHLY and CDR2 is FYNNEI in the germline V gene. The CDR3 runs 15 residues. The V gene end was trimmed by 5 bases and the J gene end by 4 bases; junction bases not matched to a gene: 8. The CDR3 DNA reads as TGTGCCAGCAGTCTTGGGACAGGGGATACGTACGAGCAGTACTTC. It specifies CASSLGTGDTYEQYF.

J is TRBJ1-4 and V is TRBV29-1, with TRBD1 matching over 7 bases. In germline, CDR1 is SQVTM, CDR2 ANQGSEA. The junction had 9 bases not matched to a gene; V was cut back by 7 bases and J by 7 bases. There are 13 residues in the CDR3. CDR3 DNA: TGCAGCGGCCAAGGGGGCGGTGGTGAAAAACTGTTTTTT. Translation gives CSGQGGGGEKLFF.

This clone has more than one count but fewer than ten. The germline gene is not matched at one end of the junction; a read error may be the cause. The chain joins TRBV27 to TRBJ1-2, with 8 bases aligning to TRBD1. Germline V gives CDR1 MNHEY, CDR2 SMNVEV (reference sequence). The CDR3 covers 15 residues. The CDR3 nucleotides read TGTGCCAGCAGTATATCAGGGGGCTACGGCTATGGCTACACCTTC. Protein: CASSISGGYGYGYTF.

The chain employs TRBV11-2 and TRBJ2-1; 10 nucleotides line up with TRBD2. V shed 2 bases and J 8 bases; nucleotides not matched to a gene: 9. From germline, CDR1 is SGHAT and CDR2 FQNNGV. The CDR3 contains 16 residues. CDR3 amino acids: CASSLSPAGGIDEQFF. CDR3 bases: TGTGCCAGCAGCTTAAGTCCAGCGGGGGGGATTGATGAGCAGTTCTTC.

In this sample, this clone turned up once. The chain has TRBV5-4 and TRBJ1-2, with D perhaps matching TRBD1 (6 bases). Trimming stripped 3 bases from V and 3 bases from J, with 9 bases between. The CDR3 is 13 amino acids. The germline gives CDR1 SGHNT, CDR2 YYREEE (reference sequence). CDR3: CASSSGQYYGYTF. The CDR3 coding sequence is TGTGCCAGCAGCTCAGGACAGTACTATGGCTACACCTTC.

The rearrangement links TRBV18 to TRBJ2-7; 7 nucleotides align to TRBD2. The CDR3 sequence is 15 residues long. The ends lost 3 bases at V and 0 bases at J; junction bases unmatched: 5. Germline V CDR1 and CDR2: KGHSH, LQKENI. CDR3 sequence reads: CASSPRGGDSYEQYF. The DNA for the CDR3 is TGTGCCAGCTCACCTAGGGGAGGGGACTCCTACGAGCAGTACTTC. Using reference TRBV18 and TRBJ2-7 for the parts outside the CDR3, the full variable domain is NAGVMQNPRHLVRRRGQEARLRCSPMKGHSHVYWYRQLPEEGLKFMVYLQKENIIDESGMPKERFSAEFPKEGPSILRIQQVVRGDSAAYFCASSPRGGDSYEQYFGPGTRLTVT.

This rearrangement joins TRBV4-1 to TRBJ2-6; the match to TRBD2 covers 7 bases. The CDR3 runs to 18 residues. The junction had 7 bases not matched to a gene; V was cut back by 0 bases and J by 2 bases. The germline V gene encodes CDR1 MGHRA and CDR2 YSYEKL. The CDR3, as DNA: TGCGCCAGCAGCCAAGAGGGACGAGGGAGGGCTGGGGCCAACGTCCTGACTTTC. As protein: CASSQEGRGRAGANVLTF.

This clone has more than one count but fewer than ten. This chain joins TRBV6-6 and TRBJ2-5; 12 bases line up with TRBD2. The ends lost 6 bases at V and 5 bases at J; junction bases unmatched: 10. This CDR3 region has 16 residues. Germline V gene lookup returns CDR1 MNHNY and CDR2 SVGAGI (reference sequence). In DNA form, the CDR3 reads TGTGCCAGCAGCCGCGGACTAGCGGGAAGGGTGGAGACCCAGTACTTC. As protein: CASSRGLAGRVETQYF.

The chain combines TRBV28 with TRBJ2-7; D may be TRBD2 (6 bases). The CDR3 is 16 amino acids. Germline V gives CDR1 MDHEN, CDR2 SYDVKM. The V gene lost 5 bases and the J gene lost 2 bases, with 19 bases spanning the gap. The CDR3: CASSPNLVADPYEQYF. CDR3 coding DNA: TGTGCCAGCAGTCCAAATTTGGTAGCGGACCCCTACGAGCAGTACTTC.